In this sample, the clone carrying this TCR beta chain turned up once. Its antigen is currently unknown. This specimen comes from a study of cytomegalovirus exposure and HLA in healthy donors. Assay: immunoSEQ multiplex PCR; the TCRdb copy retains only in-frame clones and omits some. The sample records about 74,000 clones, 94% being singletons. CDR3 length: 13 amino acids. V lost 0 bases, J lost 9 bases, and 10 bases lay in between. Germline CDR1 is SGDLS and CDR2 is YYNGEE. Broader study findings: Rarity marked most TCR sequences, yet some public TCRs occurred in many donors. Per published reports, the classifier diagnosed cytomegalovirus status with high specificity and sensitivity. First-cohort TCR clusters tended to co-occur in the 95 to 150 validation repertoires, a later analysis found. Altogether, about 160 TCR beta chains were recorded as cytomegalovirus-associated.

The clonotype comes from a man aged 18 to 35 in good health and CMV-seropositive. Sequenced: PBMCs. This sequence joins TRBV9 and TRBJ2-1; a possible D gene is TRBD2 (6 bases). The CDR3 here is CASSVGGDVEQFF. In DNA, the CDR3 is TGTGCCAGCAGCGTAGGGGGGGACGTTGAGCAGTTCTTC.